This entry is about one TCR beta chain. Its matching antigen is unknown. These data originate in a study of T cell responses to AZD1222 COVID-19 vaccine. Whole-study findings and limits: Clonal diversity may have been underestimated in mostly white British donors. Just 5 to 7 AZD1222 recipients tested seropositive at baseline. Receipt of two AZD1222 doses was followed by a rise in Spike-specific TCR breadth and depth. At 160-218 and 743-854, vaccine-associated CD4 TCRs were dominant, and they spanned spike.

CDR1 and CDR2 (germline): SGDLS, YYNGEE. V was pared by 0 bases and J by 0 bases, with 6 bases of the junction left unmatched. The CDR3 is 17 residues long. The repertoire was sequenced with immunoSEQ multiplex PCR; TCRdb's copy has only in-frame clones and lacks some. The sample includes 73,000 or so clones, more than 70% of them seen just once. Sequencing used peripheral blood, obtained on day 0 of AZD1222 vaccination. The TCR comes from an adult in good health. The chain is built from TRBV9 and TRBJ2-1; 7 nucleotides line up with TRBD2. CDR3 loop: CASSVVASGTSYNEQFF. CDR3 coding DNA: TGTGCCAGCAGCGTAGTTGCTAGCGGAACCTCCTACAATGAGCAGTTCTTC.